The 5 T cell receptor beta chains reported below all come from one sample, sequenced in a study of shared T cell receptors in the human thymus. The method was immunoSEQ multiplex PCR; TCRdb's version includes in-frame clones alone and lacks a portion of them. Seen here are over 450,000 clones, approximately 80% observed once, and the top ten hold around 0.013%. The sample was also reused in another study, on human thymus T cells.

Source material: thymocytes. These receptors originate from a boy in the first two years of life with a congenital heart defect.

This chain joins TRBV15 and TRBJ1-4; TRBD1 matches 8 bases. Germline V gene lookup returns CDR1 LNHNV and CDR2 YYDKDF (reference sequence). The J segment lost 8 bases and the V segment lost 8 bases, leaving 19 bases of the junction unmatched. The CDR3 runs 17 residues. The CDR3: CATSGYPRDRTGEKLFF. For the CDR3, the DNA is TGTGCCACCTCCGGATACCCTCGGGACAGGACAGGGGAAAAACTGTTTTTT.

The chain is built from TRBV5-5 and TRBJ1-2; D call uncertain. The V gene's germline CDR1 is SGHKS and CDR2 YYEKEE (reference sequence). Trimming pared 4 bases from V and 9 bases from J, leaving 22 bases between. The CDR3 runs to 15 residues. DNA of the CDR3: TGTGCCAGCAGCCCTATCGGGGTGGCCCCTATTAGCTACACCTTC. This sequence encodes CASSPIGVAPISYTF.

The chain joins TRBV13 to TRBJ2-4, with 8 bases lining up with TRBD2. Trimming took 5 bases from V and 2 from J; bases not matched to a gene: 5. This CDR3 contains 15 residues. The germline V gene encodes CDR1 PRHDT and CDR2 FYEKMQ (reference sequence). The CDR3, as DNA: TGTGCCAGCAGCCCATCGGGGGGGTCCAAAAACATTCAGTACTTC. Amino acids: CASSPSGGSKNIQYF.

The chain carries TRBV15 and TRBJ2-7; 10 bases are shared with TRBD1. Trimming at V came to 2 bases and at J to 4 bases, leaving 5 bases not matched to a gene. Germline V gene sequence: CDR1 LNHNV, CDR2 YYDKDF (reference sequence). The CDR3 is 15 amino acids. The CDR3, as DNA: TGTGCCACCAGCAGACCTGGGACAGGGGTTTACGAGCAGTACTTC. Its translation is CATSRPGTGVYEQYF.

This chain joins TRBV19 and TRBJ2-1; a weak D match, TRBD2 (6 bases). The germline V gene encodes CDR1 LNHDA and CDR2 SQIVND (reference sequence). The CDR3 runs 13 residues. V lost 5 bases and J lost 6, with 11 bases in between. CDR3 residues: CASSARDFNEQFF. For the CDR3, the DNA is TGTGCCAGTAGTGCCCGGGACTTCAATGAGCAGTTCTTC.